The 26 T cell receptor beta chains reported below all come from one sample, sequenced in a study of long-term antiretroviral therapy in people with HIV. The authors ran the immunoSEQ assay, v3.0, at survey level. This table comes from immunoSEQ multiplex PCR, and its TCRdb copy is limited to in-frame clones, with some not included. The top ten clones hold approximately 19% of a sample with about 14,000 clones, 70% to 85% of them seen once. Sequencing was performed on unsorted PBMCs, taken 1.3 years before starting antiretroviral therapy. The receptors were sampled from a man aged 35-49 years with HIV.

The gene calls are TRBV27 and TRBJ2-4; a weak D match, TRBD2 (6 bases). This CDR3 region has 16 residues. The germline V gene encodes CDR1 MNHEY and CDR2 SMNVEV (reference sequence). The V end was cut by 2 bases, the J end by 1 base, with 12 bases between. The CDR3 DNA follows: TGTGCCAGCAGTTTAGGGGGGTTTCTGGCCAAAAACATTCAGTACTTC. Translating gives CASSLGGFLAKNIQYF.

The V and J genes are TRBV6-6 and TRBJ2-1; the match to TRBD2 covers 10 bases. Trimming at V came to 2 bases and at J to 7 bases, leaving 8 bases not matched to a gene. Looked up from germline, CDR1 is MNHNY and CDR2 is SVGAGI (reference sequence). The CDR3 has 16 residues. CDR3 protein: CASSYVGSGGKNEQFF. The CDR3 bases are TGTGCCAGCAGTTACGTGGGTAGCGGGGGGAAAAATGAGCAGTTCTTC.

J is TRBJ1-2 and V is TRBV4-1; the D gene is possibly TRBD1 (5 bases). The CDR3 spans 13 residues. Trimming removed 5 bases from V and 7 bases from J, with 14 bases in between. CDR1 and CDR2 (germline): MGHRA, YSYEKL. The CDR3 reads CASSESQGRGYTF. The CDR3 DNA sequence: TGCGCCAGCAGCGAAAGCCAGGGACGTGGCTACACCTTC.

The rearrangement links TRBV25-1 to TRBJ1-2; no firm D call. This CDR3 is 14 amino acids long. The V and J ends lost 1 base and 4 bases respectively, with 10 bases between them. Germline CDR1 is MGHDK and CDR2 is SYGVNS. CDR3 sequence reads: CASSEWAGGYGYTF. The CDR3 coding sequence is TGTGCCAGCAGTGAATGGGCGGGCGGCTATGGCTACACCTTC.

This rearrangement joins TRBV2 to TRBJ1-5; the match to TRBD1 covers 8 bases. This CDR3 spans 15 amino acids. Germline CDR1 SNHLY, CDR2 FYNNEI. J was trimmed by 4 bases and V by 8 bases; bases with no gene match: 10. The CDR3 nucleotides read TGTGCCAGCGATTTTCAGGGGGCTTTGAATCAGCCCCAGCATTTT. This sequence encodes CASDFQGALNQPQHF.

The chain uses TRBV6-1 and TRBJ2-7, with 9 bases aligning to TRBD1. J gave up 3 bases and V 4 bases, and 10 bases lay outside the gene matches. The CDR3 sequence is 16 residues long. The germline CDR1 and CDR2 sequences are MNHNS and SASEGT. The CDR3 nucleotides read TGTGCCAGCAGTGTTTTACCCGGGACAGGGAGCTACGAGCAGTACTTC. Protein sequence: CASSVLPGTGSYEQYF.

The CDR3, as DNA: TGTGCCAGCAGCTATTCCGACAGGGAAAAACTGTTTTTT. It is translated as CASSYSDREKLFF. V and J are TRBV5-4 and TRBJ1-4, with TRBD1 as a possible D gene (6 bases). Germline V gene data show CDR1 as SGHNT and CDR2 as YYREEE (reference sequence). The CDR3 length is 13 residues. Trimming shortened V by 3 bases and J by 8 bases, and 11 bases separated the two germline ends. The entire variable domain, with the rest obtained from reference TRBV5-4 and TRBJ1-4, is as follows: ETGVTQSPTHLIKTRGQQVTLRCSSQSGHNTVSWYQQALGQGPQFIFQYYREEENGRGNFPPRFSGLQFPNYSSELNVNALELDDSALYLCASSYSDREKLFFGSGTQLSVL.

This clone has more than one count but fewer than ten. The J gene is TRBJ1-2, the V gene TRBV2; D is unclear. In germline, CDR1 is SNHLY, CDR2 FYNNEI. This CDR3 is 12 amino acids long. The germline V and J ends were trimmed by 7 bases and 4 bases, with 10 bases remaining between them. In nucleotides, the CDR3 is TGTGCCAGCACGGCAGTGGGCTATGGCTACACCTTC. It specifies CASTAVGYGYTF.

In this sample, this clone turned up a few times. The rearrangement links TRBV19 to TRBJ1-2; D remains ambiguous. CDR1 LNHDA and CDR2 SQIVND come from the germline V gene (reference sequence). Between the trimmed V and J ends, which lost 3 bases and 6 bases, there was a span of 5 bases. This CDR3 is 11 amino acids long. CDR3 in DNA: TGTGCCAGTAGTATGATGGATGGCTACACCTTC. It translates to CASSMMDGYTF. Together with reference TRBV19 and TRBJ1-2, the CDR3 gives the full variable domain: DGGITQSPKYLFRKEGQNVTLSCEQNLNHDAMYWYRQDPGQGLRLIYYSQIVNDFQKGDIAEGYSVSREKKESFPLTVTSAQKNPTAFYLCASSMMDGYTFGSGTRLTVV.

This chain links TRBV27 with TRBJ1-5; no clear D. The germline V and J ends were trimmed by 5 bases and 0 bases, with 5 bases remaining between them. The V gene's germline CDR1 is MNHEY and CDR2 SMNVEV (reference sequence). This CDR3 comprises 13 residues. The CDR3 bases are TGTGCCAGCAGTCCTTATAGCAATCAGCCCCAGCATTTT. Amino acid sequence: CASSPYSNQPQHF.

The genes are TRBV7-8 and TRBJ1-2; TRBD1 might be the D (6 bases). The length of the CDR3 is 15 residues. The V gene's germline CDR1 is SGHVS and CDR2 FQNEAQ. The V and J ends lost 0 bases and 0 bases respectively, with 8 bases between them. CDR3 in DNA: TGTGCCAGCAGCTTAGCAGGGACAACTAACTATGGCTACACCTTC. Its translation: CASSLAGTTNYGYTF.

This clone has just one count. This rearrangement joins TRBV5-6 to TRBJ1-6, with 7 bases matching TRBD1. This CDR3 region has 16 residues. V gave up 0 bases and J gave up 6 bases; unmatched junction bases: 6. CDR1 SGHDT and CDR2 YYEEEE come from the germline V gene. The CDR3 loop reads CASSLGMGQINSPLHF. The CDR3 region has the DNA TGTGCCAGCAGCTTGGGAATGGGACAGATTAATTCACCCCTCCACTTT.

The rearrangement links TRBV4-1 to TRBJ2-7, with 13 bases lining up with TRBD2. The CDR3 has 21 amino acids. Trimming took 2 bases from V and 3 from J; bases not matched to a gene: 19. Germline assignment: CDR1 MGHRA and CDR2 YSYEKL. The CDR3 protein is CASSQYVIPGLAGSTNYEQYF. The DNA of the CDR3 is TGCGCCAGCAGCCAATATGTTATACCGGGACTAGCGGGGTCTACTAACTACGAGCAGTACTTC.

This clone was detected only a few times. J is TRBJ2-2 and V is TRBV5-4; D is undetermined. The CDR3 has 16 residues. Germline V gene lookup returns CDR1 SGHNT and CDR2 YYREEE (reference sequence). Trimming took 4 bases from V and 2 from J, leaving 15 bases between them. CDR3 loop: CASSPWEQRNTGELFF. Here the CDR3 DNA reads TGTGCCAGCAGCCCGTGGGAACAGAGAAACACCGGGGAGCTGTTTTTT.

The chain couples TRBV7-3 to TRBJ2-7; TRBD2 matches 9 bases. Germline trimming cut 5 bases from V and 0 bases from J; bases unmatched to any gene: 5. CDR1 and CDR2 from the germline V gene are SGHTA and FQGTGA. This CDR3 contains 15 residues. The CDR3 DNA reads TGTGCCAGCAGCCGCGGGGGGGAGAGCTCCTACGAGCAGTACTTC. The encoded protein is CASSRGGESSYEQYF.

V is TRBV5-1 and J is TRBJ2-5, with D perhaps matching TRBD2 (5 bases). This CDR3 is built from 14 residues. The V gene lost 4 bases and the J gene lost 5 bases, with 15 bases spanning the gap. Germline V gives CDR1 SGHRS, CDR2 YFSETQ. The CDR3 is CASSPDPAGETQYF. The DNA for the CDR3 is TGCGCCAGCAGCCCGGACCCGGCGGGCGAGACCCAGTACTTC.

The chain joins TRBV2 to TRBJ1-1, with no clear D. The CDR3 sequence is 13 residues long. Germline CDR1 is SNHLY and CDR2 is FYNNEI. The ends were cut back, 3 bases at V and 3 bases at J, with 8 bases in the middle. CDR3: CASSERQYTEAFF. Written as DNA, the CDR3 is TGTGCCAGCAGTGAGCGGCAGTACACTGAAGCTTTCTTT.

This chain joins TRBV30 and TRBJ1-2; possibly TRBD1 for D (6 bases). V lost 3 bases and J lost 7, with 21 bases in between. The CDR3 has 15 amino acids. Germline loops: CDR1 GTSNPN, CDR2 SVGIG (reference sequence). CDR3 sequence (DNA): TGTGCCTGGAGCGATAGAATAAGGGGGGCGGGTGGCTACACCTTC. This gives the protein CAWSDRIRGAGGYTF. Full variable domain (rest looked up from reference TRBV30 and TRBJ1-2): SQTIHQWPATLVQPVGSPLSLECTVEGTSNPNLYWYRQAAGRGLQLLFYSVGIGQISSEVPQNLSASRPQDRQFILSSKKLLLSDSGFYLCAWSDRIRGAGGYTFGSGTRLTVV.

This chain joins TRBV4-1 and TRBJ2-3; TRBD2 agrees at 8 bases. J lost 2 bases, V lost 4 bases, and 20 bases had no gene match. Germline values: CDR1 MGHRA, CDR2 YSYEKL. The CDR3 is 20 amino acids. Written as DNA, the CDR3 is TGCGCCAGCAGCCTCATGCCCGTGGGCGGGGGGACCTCACACACAGATACGCAGTATTTT. It codes for CASSLMPVGGGTSHTDTQYF.

V usage is TRBV19 and J usage is TRBJ2-3; TRBD2 matches 8 bases. The junction had 0 bases not matched to a gene; V was cut back by 6 bases and J by 1 base. The CDR3 consists of 13 residues. Germline CDR1 and CDR2: LNHDA and SQIVND (reference sequence). The CDR3 loop is CASSGRGTDTQYF. For the CDR3, the DNA is TGTGCCAGTAGCGGGAGGGGCACAGATACGCAGTATTTT.

The chain carries TRBV10-3 and TRBJ2-7; tentative D call: TRBD1 (6 bases). The CDR3 is 13 amino acids. V gave up 4 bases and J gave up 1 base, with 8 bases separating them. The germline V gene has CDR1 ENHRY and CDR2 SYGVKD. The CDR3, as DNA: TGTGCCATCAGTGGGACAGTATCCTACGAGCAGTACTTC. Amino acid sequence: CAISGTVSYEQYF.

This clone was counted between two and nine times. This chain uses TRBV9 with TRBJ2-7; D is unclear. CDR1 and CDR2 from the germline V gene are SGDLS and YYNGEE. This CDR3 has 14 amino acids. The ends were cut back, 0 bases at V and 2 bases at J, with 9 bases in the middle. The CDR3, as DNA: TGTGCCAGCAGCGTAGGCAGCAACGCCTACGAGCAGTACTTC. Protein: CASSVGSNAYEQYF.

The V gene is TRBV30, the J gene TRBJ1-6; weak D call: TRBD1 (6 bases). This CDR3 spans 14 amino acids. Germline assignment: CDR1 GTSNPN and CDR2 SVGIG (reference sequence). Trimming pared 0 bases from V and 7 bases from J, leaving 10 bases between. The CDR3 sequence: CAWSVGGLNSPLHF. For the CDR3, the DNA is TGTGCCTGGAGTGTAGGGGGACTAAATTCACCCCTCCACTTT.

This clone was seen a few times. The chain joins TRBV6-1 to TRBJ1-5; D unclear. V was pared by 2 bases and J by 7 bases, with 9 bases between. Germline V gene data show CDR1 as MNHNS and CDR2 as SASEGT. The CDR3 covers 13 residues. The chain's CDR3 is CASSELGIQPQHF. The CDR3 DNA sequence: TGTGCCAGCAGTGAACTAGGGATCCAGCCCCAGCATTTT.

The chain is built from TRBV5-4 and TRBJ2-1; 13 bases agree with TRBD2. The germline V gene encodes CDR1 SGHNT and CDR2 YYREEE (reference sequence). CDR3 length equals 17 residues. J was trimmed by 0 bases and V by 10 bases; bases with no gene match: 10. CDR3 region: CAGRLAGGQSSYNEQFF. The CDR3 DNA reads as TGTGCCGGTAGACTAGCGGGGGGTCAAAGCTCCTACAATGAGCAGTTCTTC.

Here the CDR3 DNA reads TGTGCCAGCTCACCATTTGATACAAGTAACTCCTATAATTCACCCCTCCACTTT. Translating it yields CASSPFDTSNSYNSPLHF. This chain uses TRBV18 with TRBJ1-6, with D hard to call. Germline CDR1 reads KGHSH; CDR2 reads LQKENI. The CDR3 is 18 residues long. The ends were cut back, 2 bases at V and 0 bases at J, with 14 bases in the middle. Using reference TRBV18 and TRBJ1-6 for the parts outside the CDR3, the full variable domain is NAGVMQNPRHLVRRRGQEARLRCSPMKGHSHVYWYRQLPEEGLKFMVYLQKENIIDESGMPKERFSAEFPKEGPSILRIQQVVRGDSAAYFCASSPFDTSNSYNSPLHFGNGTRLTVT.